The clone carrying this T cell receptor beta chain has ten or more counts. Its antigen is unknown. Every donor was a healthy Caucasian. The sample comes from a study of identical twins. The junction had 3 bases not matched to a gene; V was cut back by 0 bases and J by 3 bases. The germline V gene has CDR1 DFQATT and CDR2 SNEGSKA (reference sequence). The CDR3 is made up of 14 amino acids. Study results and limitations: Models came in too low on out-of-frame TCR alpha sharing in monozygotic twins.

TCRdb re-called the 5' RACE reads with MiXCR, one entry per CDR3 protein. Among under 250,000 distinct CDR3 sequences listed, approximately 8% were seen once. This sample was shared with a second study, whose subject was yellow fever vaccine responses in identical twins.

The sample consisted of CD8+ T cells sorted from blood. This sequence joins TRBV20-1 and TRBJ2-7; TRBD1 matches at 9 bases. The source of this sequence is a woman under 30 in good health. CDR3 region: CSAREGQGVYEQYF. Here the CDR3 DNA reads TGCAGTGCTAGAGAGGGACAGGGTGTCTACGAGCAGTACTTC.